This T cell receptor (beta chain) was found in a study of T cells in Graves' hyperthyroidism and ophthalmopathy. Study details: Blood was drawn when the patient was first diagnosed and still untreated. Findings and limits, study-wide: Clonotypes that were expanded in thyroid above 0.001 mostly appeared in blood too.

The CDR3 covers 17 residues. Trimming shortened V by 1 base and J by 0 bases, and 13 bases separated the two germline ends. Germline V gene sequence: CDR1 LNHDA, CDR2 SQIVND (reference sequence). Using RNA transcripts as the source, TCR beta CDR3 regions were amplified. TCR CDR3 underwent first-round RT-PCR with the HTBI primer set. TCRdb reprocessed the multiplex PCR reads via MiXCR and lists one record per CDR3 protein. Altogether more than 500,000 distinct CDR3 sequences are present, 14% to 15% being singletons, with the ten largest covering 3.5% to 4.5%. Ten or more counts support this clonotype. Antigen unknown.

The clonotype was recovered from a woman between 35 and 50 years old with Graves' ophthalmopathy. The sequenced sample consisted of blood. This sequence joins TRBV19 and TRBJ1-3; no clear D. This chain's CDR3 is CASSIVTEPSSGNTIYF. CDR3 DNA: TGTGCCAGTAGTATAGTCACGGAACCAAGCTCTGGAAACACCATATATTTT.